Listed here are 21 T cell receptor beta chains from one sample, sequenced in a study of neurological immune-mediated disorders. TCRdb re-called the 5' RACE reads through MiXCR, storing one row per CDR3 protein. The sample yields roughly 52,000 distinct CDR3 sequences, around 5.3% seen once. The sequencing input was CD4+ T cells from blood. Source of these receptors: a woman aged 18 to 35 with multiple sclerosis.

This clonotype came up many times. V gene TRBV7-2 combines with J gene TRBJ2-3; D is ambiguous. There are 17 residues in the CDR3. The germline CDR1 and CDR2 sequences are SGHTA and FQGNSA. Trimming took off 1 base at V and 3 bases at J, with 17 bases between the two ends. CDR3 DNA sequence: TGTGCCAGCAGCTTAGGTGGTCGGGCTGGACGGACAGATACGCAGTATTTT. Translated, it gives CASSLGGRAGRTDTQYF.

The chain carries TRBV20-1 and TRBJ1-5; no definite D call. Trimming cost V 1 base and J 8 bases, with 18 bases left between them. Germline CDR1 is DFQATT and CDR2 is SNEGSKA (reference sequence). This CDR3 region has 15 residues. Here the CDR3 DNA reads TGCAGTGCTAGAGGGGAGGGCGGACGGAAGAAGCCCCAGCATTTT. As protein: CSARGEGGRKKPQHF.

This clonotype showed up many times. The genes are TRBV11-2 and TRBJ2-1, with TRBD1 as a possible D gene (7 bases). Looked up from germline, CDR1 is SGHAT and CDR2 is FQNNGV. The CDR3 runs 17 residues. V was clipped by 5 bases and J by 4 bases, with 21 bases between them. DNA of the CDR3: TGTGCCAGCAGCCGACGGCCCCCGACAGGGAGGTACAATGAGCAGTTCTTC. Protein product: CASSRRPPTGRYNEQFF.

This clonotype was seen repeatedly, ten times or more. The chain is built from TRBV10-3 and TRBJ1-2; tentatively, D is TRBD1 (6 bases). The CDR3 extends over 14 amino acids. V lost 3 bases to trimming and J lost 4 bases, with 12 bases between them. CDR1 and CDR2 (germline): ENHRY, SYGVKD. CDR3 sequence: CAISDSQGSYGYTF. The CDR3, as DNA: TGTGCCATCAGTGATTCTCAGGGGAGCTATGGCTACACCTTC.

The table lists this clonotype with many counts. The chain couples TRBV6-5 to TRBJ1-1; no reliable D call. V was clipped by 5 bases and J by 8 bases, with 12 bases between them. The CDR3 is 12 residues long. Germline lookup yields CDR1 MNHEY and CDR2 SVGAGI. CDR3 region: CASSENAVEAFF. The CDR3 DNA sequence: TGTGCCAGCAGTGAGAACGCGGTAGAAGCTTTCTTT.

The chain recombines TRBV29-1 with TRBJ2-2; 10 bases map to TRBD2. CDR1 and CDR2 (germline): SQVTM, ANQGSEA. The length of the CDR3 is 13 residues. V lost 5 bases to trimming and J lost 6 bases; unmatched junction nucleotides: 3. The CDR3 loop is CSVYSGRAGELFF. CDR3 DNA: TGCAGCGTTTACAGCGGGAGGGCCGGGGAGCTGTTTTTT.

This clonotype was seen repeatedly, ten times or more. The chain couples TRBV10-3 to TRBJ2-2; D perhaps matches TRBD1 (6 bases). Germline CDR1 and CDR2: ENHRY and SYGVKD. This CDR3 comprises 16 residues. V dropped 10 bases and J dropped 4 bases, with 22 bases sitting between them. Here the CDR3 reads CATGQRGTRSTGELFF. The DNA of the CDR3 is TGTGCCACCGGACAGAGGGGGACCAGGAGCACCGGGGAGCTGTTTTTT.

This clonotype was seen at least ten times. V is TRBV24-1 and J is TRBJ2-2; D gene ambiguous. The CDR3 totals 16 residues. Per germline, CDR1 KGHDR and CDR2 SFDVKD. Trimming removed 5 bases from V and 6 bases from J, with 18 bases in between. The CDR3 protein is CATSARTALAAGELFF. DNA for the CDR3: TGTGCCACCAGTGCGCGGACGGCGCTGGCCGCCGGGGAGCTGTTTTTT.

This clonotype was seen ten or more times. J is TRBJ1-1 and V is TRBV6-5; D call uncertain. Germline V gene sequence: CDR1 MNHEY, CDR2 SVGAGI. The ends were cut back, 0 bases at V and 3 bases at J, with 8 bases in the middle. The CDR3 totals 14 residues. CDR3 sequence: CASSYSILYTEAFF. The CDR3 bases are TGTGCCAGCAGTTACTCGATACTGTACACTGAAGCTTTCTTT.

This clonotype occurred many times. The CDR3 DNA is TGCAGTGCTAGTGGGGGGGCGAGGGACACCGGGGAGCTGTTTTTT. The encoded protein is CSASGGARDTGELFF. The chain recombines TRBV20-1 with TRBJ2-2; tentatively, D is TRBD2 (7 bases). The CDR3 loop spans 15 amino acids. CDR1 DFQATT and CDR2 SNEGSKA come from the germline V gene (reference sequence). V lost 3 bases to trimming and J lost 3 bases, with 14 bases between them.

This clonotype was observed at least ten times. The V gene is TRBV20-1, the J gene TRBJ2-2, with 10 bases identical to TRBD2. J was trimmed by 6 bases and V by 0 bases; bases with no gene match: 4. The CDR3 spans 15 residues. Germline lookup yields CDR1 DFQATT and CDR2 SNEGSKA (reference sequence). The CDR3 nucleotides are TGCAGTGCTAGAGAATCTCTAGCGGGAGCCGGGGAGCTGTTTTTT. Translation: CSARESLAGAGELFF.

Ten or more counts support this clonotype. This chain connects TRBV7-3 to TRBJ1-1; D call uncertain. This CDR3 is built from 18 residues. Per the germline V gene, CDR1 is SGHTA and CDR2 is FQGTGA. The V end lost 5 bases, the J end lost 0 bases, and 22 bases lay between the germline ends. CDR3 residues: CASSPRGAGIVLNTEAFF. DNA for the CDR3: TGTGCCAGCAGCCCCCGAGGTGCGGGTATCGTCCTGAACACTGAAGCTTTCTTT. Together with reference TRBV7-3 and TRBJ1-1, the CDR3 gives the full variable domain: GAGVSQTPSNKVTEKGKYVELRCDPISGHTALYWYRQSLGQGPEFLIYFQGTGAADDSGLPNDRFFAVRPEGSVSTLKIQRTERGDSAVYLCASSPRGAGIVLNTEAFFGQGTRLTVV.

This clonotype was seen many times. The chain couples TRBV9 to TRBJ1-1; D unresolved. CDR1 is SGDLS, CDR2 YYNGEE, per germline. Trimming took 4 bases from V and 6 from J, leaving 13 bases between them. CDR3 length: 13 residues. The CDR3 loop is CASSPRREAEAFF. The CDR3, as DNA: TGTGCCAGCAGCCCCCGACGGGAGGCTGAAGCTTTCTTT.

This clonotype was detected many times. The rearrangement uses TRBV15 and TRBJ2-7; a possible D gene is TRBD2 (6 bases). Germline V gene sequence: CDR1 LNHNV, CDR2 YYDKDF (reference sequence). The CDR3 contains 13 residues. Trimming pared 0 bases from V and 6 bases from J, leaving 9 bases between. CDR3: CATSRDLEGEQYF. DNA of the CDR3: TGTGCCACCAGCAGAGATCTGGAGGGCGAGCAGTACTTC.

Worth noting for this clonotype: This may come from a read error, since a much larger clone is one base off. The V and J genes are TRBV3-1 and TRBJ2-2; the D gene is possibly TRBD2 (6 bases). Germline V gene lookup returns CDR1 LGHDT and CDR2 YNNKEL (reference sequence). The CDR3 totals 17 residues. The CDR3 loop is CASSQVRSLANTGELVF. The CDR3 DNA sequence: TGTGCCAGCAGCCAAGTCCGGTCTCTAGCGAACACCGGGGAGCTGGTTTTT.

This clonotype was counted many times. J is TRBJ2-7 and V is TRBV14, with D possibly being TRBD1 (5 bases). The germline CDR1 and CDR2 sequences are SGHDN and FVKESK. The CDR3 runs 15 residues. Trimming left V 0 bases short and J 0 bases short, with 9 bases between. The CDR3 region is CASSQEQVYSYEQYF. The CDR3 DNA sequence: TGTGCCAGCAGCCAAGAACAGGTATACTCCTACGAGCAGTACTTC.

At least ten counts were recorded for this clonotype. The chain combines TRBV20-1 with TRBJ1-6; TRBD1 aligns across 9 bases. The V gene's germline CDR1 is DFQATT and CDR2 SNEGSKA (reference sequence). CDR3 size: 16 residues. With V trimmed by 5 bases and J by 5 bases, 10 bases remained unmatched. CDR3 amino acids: CSALRMGQGNNSPLHF. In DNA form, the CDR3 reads TGCAGTGCTCTCCGGATGGGACAGGGAAATAATTCACCCCTCCACTTT.

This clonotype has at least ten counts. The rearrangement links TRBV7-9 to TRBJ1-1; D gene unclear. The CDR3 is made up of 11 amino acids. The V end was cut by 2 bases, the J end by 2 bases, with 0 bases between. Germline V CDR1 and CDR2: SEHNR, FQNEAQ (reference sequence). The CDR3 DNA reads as TGTGCCAGCAGCTTAAACACTGAAGCTTTCTTT. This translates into CASSLNTEAFF. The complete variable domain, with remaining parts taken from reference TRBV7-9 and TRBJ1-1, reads DTGVSQNPRHKITKRGQNVTFRCDPISEHNRLYWYRQTLGQGPEFLTYFQNEAQLEKSRLLSDRFSAERPKGSFSTLEIQRTEQGDSAMYLCASSLNTEAFFGQGTRLTVV.

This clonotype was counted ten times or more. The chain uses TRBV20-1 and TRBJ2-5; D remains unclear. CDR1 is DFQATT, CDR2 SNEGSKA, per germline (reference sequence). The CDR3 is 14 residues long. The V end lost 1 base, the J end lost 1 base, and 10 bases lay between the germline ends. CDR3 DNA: TGCAGTGCTAGAGTGCCAGGACCCCAAGAGACCCAGTACTTC. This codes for CSARVPGPQETQYF.

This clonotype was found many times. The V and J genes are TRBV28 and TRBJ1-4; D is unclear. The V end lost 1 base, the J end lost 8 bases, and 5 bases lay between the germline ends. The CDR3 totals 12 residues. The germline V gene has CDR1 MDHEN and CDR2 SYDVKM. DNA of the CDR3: TGTGCCAGCAGTTTATCCACAGAAAAACTGTTTTTT. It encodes CASSLSTEKLFF.

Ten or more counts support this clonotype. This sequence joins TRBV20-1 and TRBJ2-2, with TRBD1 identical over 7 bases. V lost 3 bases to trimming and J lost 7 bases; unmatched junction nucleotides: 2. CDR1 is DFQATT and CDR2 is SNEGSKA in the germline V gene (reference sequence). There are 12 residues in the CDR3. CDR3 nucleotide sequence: TGCAGTGCTAGGACAGGGATCGGGGAGCTGTTTTTT. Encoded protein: CSARTGIGELFF.